These 11 T cell receptor beta chains were sequenced from one sample in a study of regulatory T cells in long-lasting Graves disease. Time point reported: persistent/refractory GD, antithyroid drugs over 5 years with positive TRAb. Extracted RNA from PBMCs served as the source of the TCR library. Building of the TCR beta libraries involved iRepertoire HTBI primers and Arm-PCR of CDR3 regions. Via MiXCR, TCRdb re-called the multiplex PCR reads, giving one row per CDR3 protein. The sample lists 350,000 to 500,000 distinct CDR3 sequences, around 23% occurring once. Sequenced material: peripheral blood mononuclear cells (PBMCs), taken when the disease was refractory, from a patient treated with antithyroid drugs. These receptors were collected from a female donor with Graves disease.

This clonotype came up a few times. The chain combines TRBV27 with TRBJ2-7, with 13 nucleotides matching TRBD2. Germline V gene sequence: CDR1 MNHEY, CDR2 SMNVEV (reference sequence). The CDR3 covers 16 residues. After removal of 5 bases from V and 1 base from J, the junction contained 5 bases not matched to a gene. CDR3 in amino acids: CASSPVGLAGSYEQYF. CDR3 sequence (DNA): TGTGCCAGCAGTCCTGTGGGACTAGCGGGATCCTACGAGCAGTACTTC.

This clonotype showed up many times. The chain couples TRBV20-1 to TRBJ2-5, with D uncertain. CDR3 size: 12 residues. Germline V gene sequence: CDR1 DFQATT, CDR2 SNEGSKA (reference sequence). Trimming pared 5 bases from V and 5 bases from J, leaving 12 bases between. As DNA, the CDR3 is TGCAGTGCTGCCTCGGTTGGGGAGACCCAGTACTTC. Translated: CSAASVGETQYF.

In its sample, this clonotype was seen many times. The chain joins TRBV2 to TRBJ1-1; D call uncertain. The CDR3 is 15 amino acids. Germline CDR1 is SNHLY and CDR2 is FYNNEI. V was trimmed by 3 bases and J by 0 bases, leaving 11 bases between them. CDR3 sequence: CASSDGVSLNTEAFF. The DNA for the CDR3 is TGTGCCAGCAGTGACGGGGTTTCCCTGAACACTGAAGCTTTCTTT.

This clonotype appeared a few times. The V call is TRBV6-1, the J call TRBJ2-5, with 8 nucleotides matching TRBD1. Germline V gene lookup returns CDR1 MNHNS and CDR2 SASEGT. The CDR3 sequence is 13 residues long. The trim removed 4 bases at V and 4 bases at J, leaving 2 bases unmatched. This CDR3 reads CASSAGGAETQYF. The CDR3 region has the DNA TGTGCCAGCAGTGCAGGGGGCGCAGAGACCCAGTACTTC.

The chain links TRBV5-1 to TRBJ1-2; D gene ambiguous. Germline CDR1 reads SGHRS; CDR2 reads YFSETQ. This CDR3 is 16 amino acids long. V dropped 4 bases and J dropped 0 bases, with 16 bases sitting between them. CDR3 sequence reads: CASSPAAGGANYGYTF. The CDR3 nucleotides read TGCGCCAGCAGCCCTGCGGCGGGAGGTGCTAACTATGGCTACACCTTC.

J is TRBJ2-3 and V is TRBV2; 7 positions match TRBD2. The CDR3 spans 16 residues. V shed 2 bases, J shed 2 bases, and the junction held 7 bases outside the gene matches. Germline V gene lookup returns CDR1 SNHLY and CDR2 FYNNEI. The CDR3 is CASSEWLADYTDTQYF. CDR3 DNA: TGTGCCAGCAGTGAATGGCTAGCGGATTACACAGATACGCAGTATTTT.

This clonotype was detected many times. V and J are TRBV28 and TRBJ2-7, with D unclear. The CDR3 has 12 residues. V was clipped by 4 bases and J by 6 bases, with 10 bases between them. Germline CDR1 and CDR2: MDHEN and SYDVKM. CDR3 in DNA: TGTGCCAGCAGTTCGCAGCGTGGCGAGCAGTACTTC. It is translated as CASSSQRGEQYF.

The chain is built from TRBV10-3 and TRBJ2-5, with D possibly called TRBD1 or TRBD2 (5 bases each). Germline lookup yields CDR1 ENHRY and CDR2 SYGVKD. Trimming stripped 10 bases from V and 0 bases from J, with 12 bases between. The CDR3 runs to 13 residues. The CDR3 DNA reads as TGTGCCACCCAGAGAGGGGACCAAGAGACCCAGTACTTC. It translates to CATQRGDQETQYF.

The CDR3 protein is CSVGRIREFETQYF. The CDR3 DNA reads as TGCAGCGTTGGACGGATTAGGGAGTTCGAGACCCAGTACTTC. V usage is TRBV29-1 and J usage is TRBJ2-5; possibly TRBD2 for D (5 bases). V lost 4 bases and J lost 5, with 17 bases in between. Germline lookup yields CDR1 SQVTM and CDR2 ANQGSEA. The CDR3 length is 14 residues.

This clonotype has at least ten counts. This chain uses TRBV5-1 with TRBJ1-4; 8 positions match TRBD1. The trim removed 3 bases at V and 15 bases at J, leaving 13 bases unmatched. CDR3 size: 14 residues. CDR1 is SGHRS and CDR2 is YFSETQ in the germline V gene. As DNA, the CDR3 is TGCGCCAGCAGCTACGGGGCAGGGGGCGACACGGTGTTTTTT. Protein product: CASSYGAGGDTVFF. Full variable domain (outside the CDR3, taken from reference TRBV5-1 and TRBJ1-4): KAGVTQTPRYLIKTRGQQVTLSCSPISGHRSVSWYQQTPGQGLQFLFEYFSETQRNKGNFPGRFSGRQFSNSRSEMNVSTLELGDSALYLCASSYGAGGDTVFFGSGTQLSVL.

In this sample, this clonotype turned up many times. The V gene is TRBV2, the J gene TRBJ1-5, with D possibly matching TRBD1 (5 bases). The CDR3 totals 15 residues. Germline assignment: CDR1 SNHLY and CDR2 FYNNEI. Trimming removed 3 bases from V and 2 bases from J, with 11 bases in between. For the CDR3, the DNA is TGTGCCAGCAGTGATCAGATCAGGGGCAATCAGCCCCAGCATTTT. As protein: CASSDQIRGNQPQHF.